This T cell receptor (beta chain) was recorded in a study of cytomegalovirus exposure and HLA in healthy donors. Points on this clone: Its antigen is not identified.

Study-level points and caveats: Whilst most TCR sequences proved rare, a subset of public TCRs occurred across many donors.

Assay: immunoSEQ multiplex PCR; the TCRdb copy retains only in-frame clones and omits some. The sample consists of 100,000 to 150,000 clones, roughly 94% of them appearing once. This CDR3 has 15 residues. Looked up from germline, CDR1 is SGHRS and CDR2 is YFSETQ. After removal of 5 bases from V and 2 bases from J, the junction contained 6 bases not matched to a gene. This TCR was sampled from a woman aged 18-35 years in good health and CMV-seronegative. Sequenced material: PBMCs. The chain employs TRBV5-1 and TRBJ2-4; the match to TRBD1 covers 8 bases. The CDR3 region is CASRDGQGTKNIQYF. The CDR3 DNA reads TGCGCCAGCAGGGACGGACAGGGAACCAAAAACATTCAGTACTTC.